This T cell receptor (beta chain) was captured in a study of T cell repertoires in cytomegalovirus infection. Study details: A matching HLA type, together with CMV infection, was signaled by public TCR beta signatures. General study findings and limits: HLA-C-restricted CMV clonotypes gave the most frequent clonotype in two of eight donors. Cumulative frequency (of public TCR beta family members) identified carriers of CMV plus the relevant HLA.

The CDR3 runs 13 residues. Trimming removed 8 bases from V and 1 base from J, with 9 bases in between. Per the germline V gene, CDR1 is MNHNS and CDR2 is SASEGT. Concerning this clonotype: Its target is unknown.

TCRdb itself ran the reads through MiXCR, one entry per CDR3 protein. The sample shows more than 150,000 distinct CDR3 sequences, approximately 19% of them seen only once. The receptor was derived from a human donor in good health (CMV status not recorded). Some clones in this sample may be carry-over from other donors' samples. Sample: PBMCs. This sequence joins TRBV6-1 and TRBJ1-3; D is undetermined. The CDR3 region has the DNA TGTGCCAGCTGGCTCGCTTCTGGAAACACCATATATTTT. It is translated as CASWLASGNTIYF.